This TCR beta chain was found in a study of shared clonotypes between healthy human individuals. Study observations and caveats: Compared with memory subsets, naive subsets generally had larger estimated richness. Generation of non-shared clonotypes was less probable than generation of clonotypes shared by all four donors.

Germline CDR1 MGHRA, CDR2 YSYEKL. This CDR3 has 18 amino acids. J gave up 6 bases and V 0 bases, and 13 bases lay outside the gene matches. Per the authors' pipeline: ImmunoSEQ only sent back junction sequences with no quality scores, so filtering was done differently. The data were produced by immunoSEQ multiplex PCR, yet TCRdb's version contains in-frame clones alone and is incomplete. V, J and clone size derive from that table, while D and trimming were established from the DNA sequence. The sample carries around 1.9 million clones, just over 90% recorded once. Naive CD8 cells lacked CD45RO, underwent positive selection for CCR7 and left out terminally differentiated effector memory CD45RA+ cells. Regarding this clone: Its target is not known.

The TCR comes from a man aged 18 to 30 in good health. Some clones in this sample may be carry-over from other donors' samples. The sequenced material came from naive CD8+ T cells from PBMCs. This sequence joins TRBV4-1 and TRBJ2-2; 7 bases are a match to TRBD1. Here the CDR3 DNA reads TGCGCCAGCAGCCAAGATTCCAGGGGGAGCCGTTTCCCCGGGGAGCTGTTTTTT. Translation gives CASSQDSRGSRFPGELFF.